This T cell receptor (beta chain) appears in the sequencing data of a study of T cell responses to AZD1222 COVID-19 vaccine. Study-wide results and caveats: A rise in Spike-specific TCR breadth and depth followed two AZD1222 doses. Clonal diversity was possibly underestimated, and white British individuals and females predominated among donors. Reportedly, nearly half of unique spike TCRs recognized epitopes outside B.1.351/B.1.1.7 mutations. Seropositive status at baseline applied to only six AZD1222 recipients.

TCRdb's table, derived via immunoSEQ multiplex PCR, lists solely in-frame clones and lacks some. The sample contains 130,000 to 150,000 clones, around nine tenths of which appear only once. V lost 10 bases and J lost 8; bases outside the gene matches: 14. Germline V CDR1 and CDR2: ENHRY, SYGVKD. CDR3 length equals 14 residues. To note about this clone: The antigen is unknown.

The TCR originated in an adult in good health. This material consisted of peripheral blood, taken on day 0 of MenACWY control vaccination. The V gene is TRBV10-3, the J gene TRBJ1-2; 9 nucleotides match TRBD1. The CDR3 loop reads CASGEGQGRNGYTF. The CDR3 bases are TGTGCCAGCGGGGAAGGACAGGGGAGGAACGGCTACACCTTC.